This entry concerns a single T cell receptor beta chain. This record belongs to a study of CD8 T cells in Susac syndrome. About the study: Among the sequenced Susac syndrome patients, over five had active disease while eight were in remission.

With random hexamers, 0.5 to 1 ug RNA was reverse transcribed. TCRdb re-derived calls from the immunoSEQ multiplex PCR reads in MiXCR, one entry per CDR3 protein. The sample yields about 240,000 distinct CDR3 sequences, less than 96% seen once. The authors sequenced TCR beta from blood CD8+ and CD4+ T cells. Definite or probable Susac syndrome was diagnosed using recently defined diagnostic criteria. Germline CDR1 is SQVTM and CDR2 is ANQGSEA. The CDR3 length is 13 residues. V lost 0 bases and J 6 bases, leaving 11 bases between the germline ends. The receptor was isolated from a human donor with Susac syndrome. The chain carries TRBV29-1 and TRBJ1-1; D ambiguous. The sequenced sample consisted of CD4+ T cells from PBMCs. The CDR3: CSVEDMEEPEAFF. The CDR3 nucleotides are TGCAGCGTTGAAGATATGGAAGAGCCTGAAGCTTTCTTT.